This entry lists 31 T cell receptor beta chains sequenced from one sample in a study of cytomegalovirus exposure and HLA in healthy donors. Using immunoSEQ multiplex PCR, the repertoire was profiled, and TCRdb retains in-frame clones only, with some absent. The sample holds about 130,000 clones, approximately 92% seen once. The source material was PBMCs. The receptor set was obtained from a woman aged 18-29 years in good health and CMV-seronegative.

The table lists this clone with a count of one. The CDR3 reads CASSLRLASNEQFF. DNA of the CDR3: TGTGCCAGCAGCCTACGACTAGCGAGCAATGAGCAGTTCTTC. The chain carries TRBV9 and TRBJ2-1; 8 nucleotides align to TRBD2. Losses at the gene ends were 4 bases for V and 6 bases for J; bases not matched to a gene: 6. There are 14 residues in the CDR3. CDR1 is SGDLS and CDR2 is YYNGEE in the germline V gene.

This clone was recorded only once. The J gene is TRBJ1-2, the V gene TRBV7-8; 8 nucleotides line up with TRBD1. Losses at the gene ends were 5 bases for V and 2 bases for J; bases not matched to a gene: 7. CDR1 SGHVS and CDR2 FQNEAQ come from the germline V gene. CDR3 length: 15 amino acids. Here the CDR3 DNA reads TGTGCCAGCAGCCCGATGGGACAGGAAAACTATGGCTACACCTTC. This gives the protein CASSPMGQENYGYTF.

The chain carries TRBV5-1 and TRBJ2-3, with a tentative D call TRBD2 (5 bases). Germline V gene lookup returns CDR1 SGHRS and CDR2 YFSETQ. This CDR3 region has 19 residues. The V end was cut by 3 bases, the J end by 2 bases, with 25 bases between. CDR3 sequence: CASSSASLSSLLNTDTQYF. The CDR3 coding sequence is TGCGCCAGCAGCTCCGCTAGCCTTTCATCACTGCTGAACACAGATACGCAGTATTTT.

CDR3 nucleotide sequence: TGCGCCAGCAGCCCGCCCGGGGGGCGGGGGCCAACAGATACGCAGTATTTT. This translates into CASSPPGGRGPTDTQYF. The rearrangement joins TRBV4-1 to TRBJ2-3; D is possibly TRBD2 (7 bases). This CDR3 comprises 17 residues. The germline gives CDR1 MGHRA, CDR2 YSYEKL. V was shortened by 4 bases and J by 3 bases, with 20 bases between the two germline ends.

The chain uses TRBV10-2 and TRBJ1-4, with 9 bases identical to TRBD1. This CDR3 spans 16 amino acids. V lost 6 bases and J lost 4; bases outside the gene matches: 9. Germline CDR1 reads WSHSY; CDR2 reads SAAADI. CDR3 nucleotides: TGCGCCAGCAGCAGGACAGGGGAATCGGGTAATGAAAAACTGTTTTTT. As protein: CASSRTGESGNEKLFF.

This clone has just one count. This CDR3 reads CASSLAGGPGVNEQFF. CDR3 nucleotides: TGCGCCAGCAGCTTGGCAGGGGGACCCGGCGTAAATGAGCAGTTCTTC. This sequence joins TRBV5-1 and TRBJ2-1; TRBD1 matches 7 bases. Trimming took 0 bases from V and 7 from J; bases not matched to a gene: 10. The CDR3 spans 16 residues. The V gene's germline CDR1 is SGHRS and CDR2 YFSETQ. The complete variable domain, with remaining parts taken from reference TRBV5-1 and TRBJ2-1, reads KAGVTQTPRYLIKTRGQQVTLSCSPISGHRSVSWYQQTPGQGLQFLFEYFSETQRNKGNFPGRFSGRQFSNSRSEMNVSTLELGDSALYLCASSLAGGPGVNEQFFGPGTRLTVL.

The rearrangement joins TRBV4-1 to TRBJ1-4, with D uncertain. The CDR3 has 16 amino acids. Germline V CDR1 and CDR2: MGHRA, YSYEKL. V was cut by 1 base and J by 3 bases, with 12 bases left in between. CDR3 DNA sequence: TGCGCCAGCAGCCAAGCTATCGCGGCCGCTAATGAAAAACTGTTTTTT. It is translated as CASSQAIAAANEKLFF.

For this clone: This sample includes further DNA sequences coding for the same CDR3. The CDR3 nucleotides read TGTGCCAGCAGCCCAAGGACAGGGGGGAGCTACGAGCAGTACTTC. This codes for CASSPRTGGSYEQYF. V usage is TRBV7-9 and J usage is TRBJ2-7; the match to TRBD1 covers 10 bases. The germline V gene has CDR1 SEHNR and CDR2 FQNEAQ (reference sequence). The J segment lost 3 bases and the V segment lost 5 bases, leaving 7 bases of the junction unmatched. The CDR3 runs to 15 residues.

This chain joins TRBV7-9 and TRBJ2-7; D remains ambiguous. This CDR3 is built from 15 residues. The germline V gene has CDR1 SEHNR and CDR2 FQNEAQ (reference sequence). Trimming removed 6 bases at V and 1 base at J, with 16 bases between. CDR3 in amino acids: CASSFPLHLSYEQYF. DNA of the CDR3: TGTGCCAGCAGTTTTCCGTTGCACCTATCCTACGAGCAGTACTTC.

DNA for the CDR3: TGTGCCAGCAGTTTCCTCCGGGACAGCTCCGGGGCGCAGTATTTT. Amino acid sequence: CASSFLRDSSGAQYF. The rearrangement joins TRBV27 to TRBJ2-3; 7 bases line up with TRBD1. V was clipped by 3 bases and J by 10 bases; unmatched bases: 13. Per the germline V gene, CDR1 is MNHEY and CDR2 is SMNVEV (reference sequence). The CDR3 runs to 15 residues.

This sequence joins TRBV10-3 and TRBJ2-3; 7 bases are shared with TRBD1. Germline V lookup: CDR1 ENHRY, CDR2 SYGVKD. The CDR3 is 14 amino acids. Trimming removed 6 bases from V and 4 bases from J; junction bases left unmatched: 7. The CDR3 bases are TGTGCCATCAGGACCGGGACAGACGCAGATACGCAGTATTTT. As protein: CAIRTGTDADTQYF.

The rearrangement uses TRBV5-4 and TRBJ2-2; D unclear. The V and J ends lost 3 bases and 5 bases respectively, with 5 bases between them. This CDR3 has 12 amino acids. The germline V gene has CDR1 SGHNT and CDR2 YYREEE (reference sequence). The CDR3 loop is CASSYGTGELFF. The CDR3 DNA reads as TGTGCCAGCAGCTACGGTACCGGGGAGCTGTTTTTT. The whole variable domain, filled in from reference TRBV5-4 and TRBJ2-2, reads ETGVTQSPTHLIKTRGQQVTLRCSSQSGHNTVSWYQQALGQGPQFIFQYYREEENGRGNFPPRFSGLQFPNYSSELNVNALELDDSALYLCASSYGTGELFFGEGSRLTVL.

V gene TRBV28 combines with J gene TRBJ1-4; 7 bases are shared with TRBD1. Losses at the gene ends were 5 bases for V and 8 bases for J; bases not matched to a gene: 17. Germline CDR1 and CDR2: MDHEN and SYDVKM. There are 17 residues in the CDR3. The CDR3 spells CASSPNPRDSSREKLFF. CDR3 in DNA: TGTGCCAGCAGTCCCAACCCCCGGGACAGTTCTCGGGAAAAACTGTTTTTT.

The gene calls are TRBV9 and TRBJ2-2; 11 positions agree with TRBD2. V was pared by 0 bases and J by 4 bases, with 8 bases of the junction left unmatched. From germline, CDR1 is SGDLS and CDR2 YYNGEE. This CDR3 comprises 18 residues. The CDR3: CASSVGSSGGATTGELFF. For the CDR3, the DNA is TGTGCCAGCAGCGTAGGTAGTAGCGGGGGGGCGACCACCGGGGAGCTGTTTTTT.

The chain uses TRBV7-2 and TRBJ1-1; D is ambiguous. V was pared by 3 bases and J by 1 base, with 6 bases between. In germline, CDR1 is SGHTA, CDR2 FQGNSA. This CDR3 spans 13 amino acids. The CDR3 region has the DNA TGTGCCAGCAGCTTTGTAGAGAACACTGAAGCTTTCTTT. The encoded protein is CASSFVENTEAFF.

This chain links TRBV7-9 with TRBJ1-4, with D possibly being TRBD1 (6 bases). The ends were cut back, 4 bases at V and 10 bases at J, with 10 bases in the middle. The CDR3 covers 12 residues. CDR1 is SEHNR and CDR2 is FQNEAQ in the germline V gene (reference sequence). The CDR3, as DNA: TGTGCCAGCAGCTCACAGGGAATAAAACTGTTTTTT. Amino acid sequence: CASSSQGIKLFF.

The chain couples TRBV19 to TRBJ2-3, with TRBD2 as a possible D gene (7 bases). CDR1 LNHDA and CDR2 SQIVND come from the germline V gene (reference sequence). This CDR3 region has 17 residues. V lost 4 bases to trimming and J lost 0 bases, with 17 bases between them. In DNA form, the CDR3 reads TGTGCCAGTAGTAGCACCCGCGAGGGGGGGAGCACAGATACGCAGTATTTT. It yields the protein CASSSTREGGSTDTQYF.

This clone was recorded a few times. This chain joins TRBV4-1 and TRBJ1-2, with 7 bases lining up with TRBD1. Per the germline V gene, CDR1 is MGHRA and CDR2 is YSYEKL. The CDR3 length is 14 residues. V was pared by 1 base and J by 8 bases, with 7 bases of the junction left unmatched. CDR3 DNA sequence: TGCGCCAGCAGCCAAGCCGAGGGGGCGCACGGCTACACCTTC. Its protein is CASSQAEGAHGYTF.

As to this clone: A read error may produce the germline difference seen at one junction end. The V gene is TRBV7-6, the J gene TRBJ2-1; 7 nucleotides line up with TRBD1. Germline assignment: CDR1 SGHVS and CDR2 FNYEAQ. This CDR3 spans 17 amino acids. The CDR3 loop is CASSLDRVGLLAPVQFF. The CDR3 DNA reads TGTGCCAGCAGTTTAGACAGGGTCGGACTTCTTGCACCGGTGCAGTTCTTC.

CDR3 nucleotides: TGTGCCAGCAGCCTACAGGGGGCAAATCAGCCCCAGCATTTT. Residues: CASSLQGANQPQHF. The chain joins TRBV7-2 to TRBJ1-5; 9 bases match TRBD1. The CDR3 has 14 residues. CDR1 and CDR2 (germline): SGHTA, FQGNSA. Losses at the gene ends were 5 bases for V and 4 bases for J; bases not matched to a gene: 3. The full variable domain, rest sourced from reference TRBV7-2 and TRBJ1-5, is GAGVSQSPSNKVTEKGKDVELRCDPISGHTALYWYRQSLGQGLEFLIYFQGNSAPDKSGLPSDRFSAERTGGSVSTLTIQRTQQEDSAVYLCASSLQGANQPQHFGDGTRLSIL.

The CDR3 loop is CASSEVPEVSYNEQFF. Here the CDR3 DNA reads TGTGCCAGCAGTGAAGTCCCCGAGGTCTCCTACAATGAGCAGTTCTTC. The V and J genes are TRBV25-1 and TRBJ2-1, with D uncertain. V was trimmed by 2 bases and J by 0 bases, leaving 11 bases between them. CDR1 MGHDK and CDR2 SYGVNS come from the germline V gene. There are 16 residues in the CDR3. The complete variable domain, with remaining parts taken from reference TRBV25-1 and TRBJ2-1, reads EADIYQTPRYLVIGTGKKITLECSQTMGHDKMYWYQQDPGMELHLIHYSYGVNSTEKGDLSSESTVSRIRTEHFPLTLESARPSHTSQYLCASSEVPEVSYNEQFFGPGTRLTVL.

To note about this clone: Other DNA sequences in this sample translate to the same CDR3. The V gene is TRBV7-3, the J gene TRBJ1-1, with D maybe TRBD1 (6 bases). The length of the CDR3 is 13 residues. Germline CDR1 and CDR2: SGHTA and FQGTGA. V shed 4 bases and J shed 1 base, with 7 bases lying between them. For the CDR3, the DNA is TGTGCCAGCAGCTCACAGGGGAACACTGAAGCTTTCTTT. This translates into CASSSQGNTEAFF.

This chain links TRBV6-1 with TRBJ1-1, with TRBD1 matching over 8 bases. Germline V gives CDR1 MNHNS, CDR2 SASEGT. V shed 6 bases, J shed 11 bases, and the junction held 17 bases outside the gene matches. The CDR3 spans 15 residues. CDR3 sequence reads: CASRAVIHRGSGAFF. In nucleotides, the CDR3 is TGTGCCAGCAGAGCCGTAATTCACAGGGGGAGCGGGGCTTTCTTT.

CDR3 residues: CAMAIAGEYTEAFF. The CDR3 DNA sequence: TGTGCCATGGCAATAGCAGGGGAATACACTGAAGCTTTCTTT. The chain recombines TRBV2 with TRBJ1-1, with TRBD1 as a possible D gene (6 bases). V was shortened by 10 bases and J by 3 bases, with 18 bases between the two germline ends. This CDR3 region has 14 residues. CDR1 SNHLY and CDR2 FYNNEI come from the germline V gene.

The V call is TRBV5-1, the J call TRBJ1-6, with TRBD1 matching over 7 bases. V was pared by 4 bases and J by 4 bases, with 8 bases of the junction left unmatched. The CDR3 has 16 residues. Per germline, CDR1 SGHRS and CDR2 YFSETQ. CDR3 region: CASSRFEGAYNSPLHF. DNA of the CDR3: TGCGCCAGCAGCCGTTTCGAGGGGGCATATAATTCACCCCTCCACTTT.

J is TRBJ1-1 and V is TRBV5-1, with a possible D match to TRBD1 (6 bases). The V and J ends lost 2 bases and 3 bases respectively, with 8 bases between them. The CDR3 extends over 13 amino acids. Germline V gene lookup returns CDR1 SGHRS and CDR2 YFSETQ. The CDR3 DNA reads TGCGCCAGCAGCTTCAAGGGGGACACTGAAGCTTTCTTT. It encodes CASSFKGDTEAFF.

V gene TRBV6-5 combines with J gene TRBJ1-6; D ambiguous. The CDR3 consists of 16 residues. V was cut by 0 bases and J by 0 bases, with 6 bases left in between. Germline V lookup: CDR1 MNHEY, CDR2 SVGAGI. The CDR3 protein is CASSYSGSSYNSPLHF. The DNA of the CDR3 is TGTGCCAGCAGTTACTCGGGGAGCTCCTATAATTCACCCCTCCACTTT.

The gene calls are TRBV6-5 and TRBJ2-1; tentative D call: TRBD2 (5 bases). The length of the CDR3 is 15 residues. Germline V CDR1 and CDR2: MNHEY, SVGAGI. V shed 6 bases and J shed 0 bases, with 12 bases lying between them. The DNA of the CDR3 is TGTGCCAGCAGACCTAGCTATAGCTCCTACAATGAGCAGTTCTTC. Protein product: CASRPSYSSYNEQFF.

This chain uses TRBV19 with TRBJ1-4; the D is unclear. The CDR3 length is 16 residues. V shed 7 bases and J shed 2 bases, with 17 bases lying between them. From germline, CDR1 is LNHDA and CDR2 SQIVND (reference sequence). The CDR3, as DNA: TGTGCCAGTACCCCAAATCAGGTGGCGACTAATGAAAAACTGTTTTTT. Translated, it gives CASTPNQVATNEKLFF.

This clone was found once. The genes are TRBV6-6 and TRBJ1-4; 7 nucleotides align to TRBD1. V lost 5 bases and J lost 5; bases outside the gene matches: 11. The CDR3 spans 16 residues. Germline V gene data show CDR1 as MNHNY and CDR2 as SVGAGI (reference sequence). DNA of the CDR3: TGTGCCAGCAGTAGAGAGGGACAGACGAGGAATGAAAAACTGTTTTTT. Its protein is CASSREGQTRNEKLFF.

The chain uses TRBV5-6 and TRBJ1-1; D gene unclear. Germline values: CDR1 SGHDT, CDR2 YYEEEE. V lost 0 bases and J lost 1, with 10 bases in between. The CDR3 totals 15 residues. In nucleotides, the CDR3 is TGTGCCAGCAGCTTGGACGGGAGAGCGAACACTGAAGCTTTCTTT. Protein sequence: CASSLDGRANTEAFF.